The T cell receptor beta chain described here comes from a study of shared T cell receptors in the human thymus. Sequencing was performed with immunoSEQ multiplex PCR; in TCRdb, only in-frame clones are kept and a portion is missing. Among some 760,000 clones listed, 70% to 90% were seen once. The CDR3 runs to 14 residues. Germline CDR1 SGDLS, CDR2 YYNGEE. Between the trimmed V and J ends, which lost 0 bases and 4 bases, there was a span of 10 bases. These data also featured in a second study, about human thymus T cells. That source reports: The thymus tissue came from resections taken during corrective heart surgery.

The V gene is TRBV9, the J gene TRBJ1-2, with TRBD1 as a possible D gene (5 bases). This TCR derives from a girl under two years old with a congenital heart defect. Specimen: thymocytes. The CDR3 nucleotides read TGTGCCAGCAGCGTAGATATCGGGGGCTATGGCTACACCTTC. This sequence encodes CASSVDIGGYGYTF.